A single T cell receptor (beta chain) is shown here with its context. Its specific antigen is unknown. Base qualities are missing; no much larger clone stands one base away. The sample belongs to a study of T cell responses to AZD1222 COVID-19 vaccine listed by TCRdb under 2021. Context from the whole study: A total of more than 230 trial participants underwent TCR sequencing, of whom roughly 210 received two doses of AZD1222 and around 26 received two doses of the MenACWY control vaccine. Trial participants were enrolled by age into 18-55, 56-69 and 70-plus year subgroups, with 148, 28 and 57 TCR-sequenced participants respectively.

The cysteine opens and the phenylalanine closes a CDR3 of 13 amino acids. The CDR3 DNA has 39 bases and is translated from base 1. The germline V gene (reference sequence) supplies CDR1 LNHNV and CDR2 YYDKDF. At the junction V is shortened by 2 bases and J by 7 bases, with 9 bases in between. The CDR3 regions of human TCRbeta chains were subjected to immunosequencing. In the authors' own workflow: Repertoire TCRs were checked for matches against a reference library of SARS-CoV-2-specific TCRs that had been generated using the MIRA antigen-specificity platform. Breadth was defined as the fraction of unique TCRs that were SARS-CoV-2-associated, and depth was defined as the fraction of total T cells that were SARS-CoV-2-associated. Each spike-specific TCR was assigned to its reactive spike region and to a CD4 or CD8 class using the MIRA data. Log10-transformed breadth and depth values were compared by one-way ANOVA with Sidak's multiple comparisons tests. Not all clones reach the TCRdb copy of this immuneACCESS table, which keeps in-frame sequences only. Checked studies attribute under half of the gap to unresolved V genes and leave the rest unexplained. Clonal size and the V and J genes are those of that table, whereas D and trimming came from the DNA. The sample yields about 140,000 clones; about 93% were counted once. The ten top clones hold approximately 6.9% of the sample.

The full study reports these points: Reportedly, almost half of the unique spike-specific TCRs recognized epitopes lying outside the regions that are mutated in the B.1.351 and B.1.1.7 variants. Participants were mostly white British, with more females than males. The authors suggested clonal diversity may have been underestimated. Conclusions about previously exposed vaccinees are limited, since just six or seven AZD1222 recipients were seropositive for SARS-CoV-2 at baseline. Spike-specific TCR breadth and depth rose significantly after two AZD1222 doses compared with day 0 and with MenACWY recipients. The vaccine-associated CD4 TCRs covered the entire spike protein, and the dominant responses fell in regions 160-218 and 743-854. The 56-69-year group was small, and its depth increase did not reach significance, likely because of low power. Because no day 14 peak-response samples were available, the repertoires could be characterized only after the peak T cell response.

Read against the paper, the sample's time point label means: about 28 days (+/-7) after the second vaccine dose. AZD1222 recipients whose second dose came at about 4 weeks and those whose second dose came at about 12 weeks were combined into one group, since spike-specific TCR depth and breadth did not differ between the two schedules. Samples from vaccinated people were obtained from the UK trials COV001 and COV002, which included a single-blind randomized controlled phase 2/3 trial of AZD1222 (ChAdOx1 nCoV-19) in healthy adults. For TCRbeta chain sequencing, PBMC samples from trial participants were taken at day 0 and at day 28 after the second dose.

The source material was peripheral blood, sampled 28 days after the second AZD1222 dose. The TCR originated in an adult who received the AZD1222 COVID-19 vaccine. This sequence uses TRBV15 and TRBJ1-5, with the D gene call left open. The nucleotide sequence is TGTGCCACCAGCAGAACCGCCCTACAGCCCCAGCATTTT. Its translation is CATSRTALQPQHF. Reference TRBV15 and TRBJ1-5 genes cover what lies past the CDR3, so the full variable domain is DAMVIQNPRYQVTQFGKPVTLSCSQTLNHNVMYWYQQKSSQAPKLLFHYYDKDFNNEADTPDNFQSRRPNTSFCFLDIRSPGLGDTAMYLCATSRTALQPQHFGDGTRLSIL.